This T cell receptor (beta chain) was sequenced during a study of CD8+CD57+ T cells in acquired aplastic anemia. Study results and caveats: Significant differences in CD8+ Simpson's diversity were not observed between patients and controls.

CDR1 and CDR2 (germline): DFQATT, SNEGSKA (reference sequence). This CDR3 region has 14 residues. The J segment lost 8 bases and the V segment lost 7 bases, leaving 11 bases of the junction unmatched. Template material for TCR beta VDJ and CDR3 profiling consisted of genomic DNA. TCRdb re-called the reads through MiXCR, storing one row per CDR3 protein. Seen here are approximately 130,000 distinct CDR3 sequences, 50% to 70% observed once, and the top ten hold around 27%. This clonotype was picked up many times. Its antigen remains unknown. In patients chosen for sequencing, flow cytometry had shown CD8+CD57+ cell expansion. All participating patients were living with severe acquired aplastic anemia. No therapy had been given to the patients at the time of blood sampling.

This sequence joins TRBV20-1 and TRBJ2-1, with 10 bases fitting TRBD2. Material for sequencing was sorted CD4+, CD8+, or CD8+CD57+ T cells (not recorded which) from PBMCs. This receptor was taken from a human donor with aplastic anemia. CDR3 DNA: TGCAGTGGCAAGTCCCCTAGCGGGGGCGATGAGCAGTTCTTC. Translating gives CSGKSPSGGDEQFF.